The 18 T cell receptor beta chains below come from one sample, sequenced in a study of identical twins. In TCRdb, the 5' RACE reads were re-called with MiXCR into one record per CDR3 protein. Of some 500,000 distinct CDR3 sequences detected, about 13% appear once; the ten largest clones hold approximately 1%. This same sample was also taken into another study, of yellow fever vaccine responses in identical twins.

Sequenced material: CD4+ T cells sorted from blood. The source is a woman younger than 35 in good health.

This clonotype came up a few times. This chain uses TRBV29-1 with TRBJ2-5; 9 bases agree with TRBD2. V dropped 3 bases and J dropped 0; count of bases not matched to a gene: 5. In germline, CDR1 is SQVTM, CDR2 ANQGSEA. The CDR3 is 15 residues long. CDR3 in amino acids: CSVDLLAGYQETQYF. In nucleotides, the CDR3 is TGCAGCGTTGATTTACTAGCGGGCTACCAAGAGACCCAGTACTTC.

The rearrangement uses TRBV7-9 and TRBJ2-7, with a possible D match to TRBD2 (6 bases). V gave up 4 bases and J gave up 7 bases, with 17 bases separating them. CDR1 and CDR2 (germline): SEHNR, FQNEAQ (reference sequence). The CDR3 covers 14 residues. Here the CDR3 reads CASSSPSGTWEQYF. The CDR3 nucleotides read TGTGCCAGCAGCTCCCCTTCTGGGACTTGGGAGCAGTACTTC.

Only a few counts were recorded for this clonotype. CDR3 DNA: TGCAGTTCAATTACAGGGGGGAACACTGAAGCTTTCTTT. Amino acid sequence: CSSITGGNTEAFF. This chain connects TRBV20-1 to TRBJ1-1; TRBD1 matches at 8 bases. This CDR3 region has 13 residues. V trimming: 8 bases; J trimming: 1 base; junction bases outside the gene matches: 6. Germline lookup yields CDR1 DFQATT and CDR2 SNEGSKA (reference sequence).

This clonotype was detected many times. The V and J genes are TRBV4-2 and TRBJ2-7, with 10 bases matching TRBD1. The CDR3 loop spans 15 amino acids. Germline assignment: CDR1 LGHNA and CDR2 YNFKEQ. The J segment lost 0 bases and the V segment lost 3 bases, leaving 2 bases of the junction unmatched. The CDR3 spells CASSHRDRGSYEQYF. In nucleotides, the CDR3 is TGTGCCAGCAGCCATAGGGACAGGGGCTCCTACGAGCAGTACTTC.

This clonotype was seen only a few times. This sequence joins TRBV29-1 and TRBJ2-5; D gene ambiguous. The V gene lost 0 bases and the J gene lost 5 bases, with 4 bases spanning the gap. CDR3 length: 11 residues. The germline CDR1 and CDR2 sequences are SQVTM and ANQGSEA. The CDR3, as DNA: TGCAGCGTTGAAGATATGGAGACCCAGTACTTC. It yields the protein CSVEDMETQYF. Complete variable domain (other parts from reference TRBV29-1 and TRBJ2-5): SAVISQKPSRDICQRGTSLTIQCQVDSQVTMMFWYRQQPGQSLTLIATANQGSEATYESGFVIDKFPISRPNLTFSTLTVSNMSPEDSSIYLCSVEDMETQYFGPGTRLLVL.

This chain connects TRBV7-9 to TRBJ2-3, with 8 positions matching TRBD1. Trimming at V came to 0 bases and at J to 7 bases, leaving 3 bases not matched to a gene. Germline assignment: CDR1 SEHNR and CDR2 FQNEAQ (reference sequence). This CDR3 has 14 amino acids. The CDR3 DNA is TGTGCCAGCAGCTTAGCGGACAGGGAATATACGCAGTATTTT. Encoded protein: CASSLADREYTQYF.

Many counts were recorded for this clonotype. This chain connects TRBV5-1 to TRBJ2-7; TRBD1 aligns across 9 bases. From germline, CDR1 is SGHRS and CDR2 YFSETQ. V gave up 4 bases and J gave up 3 bases; unmatched junction bases: 8. This CDR3 spans 15 amino acids. The CDR3 sequence is CASSEGTGRNYEQYF. In DNA, the CDR3 is TGCGCCAGCAGCGAAGGGACAGGGAGGAACTACGAGCAGTACTTC. The full variable domain, completed using reference TRBV5-1 and TRBJ2-7, is KAGVTQTPRYLIKTRGQQVTLSCSPISGHRSVSWYQQTPGQGLQFLFEYFSETQRNKGNFPGRFSGRQFSNSRSEMNVSTLELGDSALYLCASSEGTGRNYEQYFGPGTRLTVT.

This clonotype was seen a few times. The J gene is TRBJ1-2, the V gene TRBV20-1, with a tentative D call TRBD1 (5 bases). The CDR3 length is 19 residues. Trimming left V 3 bases short and J 7 bases short, with 33 bases between. The germline V gene encodes CDR1 DFQATT and CDR2 SNEGSKA (reference sequence). CDR3 sequence: CSASEPKRIKTEEFGGYTF. In DNA, the CDR3 is TGCAGTGCTAGCGAACCCAAGCGTATAAAGACAGAGGAATTCGGTGGCTACACCTTC.

This clonotype was seen only a few times. The V gene is TRBV5-6, the J gene TRBJ2-5, with D possibly TRBD1 on 5 matching bases. This CDR3 region has 14 residues. V lost 3 bases to trimming and J lost 3 bases, with 12 bases between them. Germline CDR1 SGHDT, CDR2 YYEEEE. CDR3 sequence reads: CASSSWGNEETQYF. CDR3 nucleotide sequence: TGTGCCAGCAGCTCGTGGGGCAACGAAGAGACCCAGTACTTC.

This clonotype appeared a few times. The J gene is TRBJ1-1, the V gene TRBV2; a weak D match, TRBD1 (5 bases). CDR1 and CDR2 (germline): SNHLY, FYNNEI. V shed 7 bases and J shed 5 bases, with 11 bases lying between them. The CDR3 runs 12 residues. CDR3 in DNA: TGTGCCAGCAAGGCCGGGGGAACTGAAGCTTTCTTT. This sequence encodes CASKAGGTEAFF.

There are a few counts of this clonotype. The rearrangement links TRBV20-1 to TRBJ2-1; 10 bases match TRBD2. The CDR3 runs to 15 residues. The ends lost 1 base at V and 9 bases at J; junction bases unmatched: 9. The germline V gene has CDR1 DFQATT and CDR2 SNEGSKA (reference sequence). The CDR3 DNA sequence: TGCAGTGCTAGAGGACCACTAGCGGGACTTGGTGAGCAGTTCTTC. Its protein is CSARGPLAGLGEQFF.

Turning to this clonotype: Compared with germline, one end of the junction differs, possibly owing to a read error. The chain is built from TRBV3-1 and TRBJ2-7; no definite D call. Germline assignment: CDR1 LGHDT and CDR2 YNNKEL (reference sequence). The CDR3 extends over 15 amino acids. In DNA form, the CDR3 reads TGTGCCAGCACCCAAGAACCGATCGACTCCTACGAGCAGTACTTC. Its protein is CASTQEPIDSYEQYF.

About this clonotype itself: Germline and junction disagree at one end, which may indicate a read error. This chain connects TRBV7-7 to TRBJ2-7; TRBD1 or TRBD2 may be the D gene (5 bases each). The CDR3 is 14 amino acids. Germline lookup yields CDR1 SSHAT and CDR2 FNYEAQ (reference sequence). The CDR3 region is CASSLARQGGEQYF. CDR3 DNA sequence: TGTGCTAGCAGCTTAGCGCGTCAGGGCGGCGAGCAGTACTTC.

V gene TRBV29-1 combines with J gene TRBJ2-4; TRBD2 matches 7 bases. Germline V gene data show CDR1 as SQVTM and CDR2 as ANQGSEA. This CDR3 comprises 15 residues. V was clipped by 3 bases and J by 2 bases; unmatched bases: 7. The CDR3 here is CSVESGRASKNIQYF. In DNA form, the CDR3 reads TGCAGCGTTGAGAGTGGGAGGGCCTCCAAAAACATTCAGTACTTC.

V is TRBV24-1 and J is TRBJ2-5, with D possibly being TRBD1 or TRBD2 (5 bases each). CDR1 and CDR2 (germline): KGHDR, SFDVKD. V was pared by 4 bases and J by 1 base, with 15 bases between. This CDR3 region has 16 residues. DNA for the CDR3: TGTGCCACCAGTGACAGCGGTCCAGGGATCCAAGAGACCCAGTACTTC. Residues: CATSDSGPGIQETQYF.

This sequence joins TRBV4-1 and TRBJ2-5, with D perhaps matching TRBD1 (5 bases). The germline V and J ends were trimmed by 5 bases and 3 bases, with 16 bases remaining between them. CDR1 is MGHRA and CDR2 is YSYEKL in the germline V gene. This CDR3 has 15 amino acids. DNA of the CDR3: TGCGCCAGCAGCTTGACCCCCAGGGTGGAAGAGACCCAGTACTTC. As protein: CASSLTPRVEETQYF.

V and J are TRBV20-1 and TRBJ1-4, with a possible D match to TRBD1 (6 bases). Deletions cut 6 bases from V and 3 bases from J, with 11 bases between. The CDR3 is 13 residues long. The germline gives CDR1 DFQATT, CDR2 SNEGSKA (reference sequence). CDR3 in amino acids: CSATSGANEKLFF. Here the CDR3 DNA reads TGCAGTGCGACCTCAGGGGCTAATGAAAAACTGTTTTTT.

This chain connects TRBV11-2 to TRBJ2-5; a weak D match, TRBD2 (6 bases). Germline values: CDR1 SGHAT, CDR2 FQNNGV. Trimming took off 5 bases at V and 4 bases at J, with 14 bases between the two ends. The CDR3 runs to 14 residues. CDR3 region: CASSNTGGVETQYF. In nucleotides, the CDR3 is TGTGCCAGCAGCAACACCGGAGGGGTAGAGACCCAGTACTTC.